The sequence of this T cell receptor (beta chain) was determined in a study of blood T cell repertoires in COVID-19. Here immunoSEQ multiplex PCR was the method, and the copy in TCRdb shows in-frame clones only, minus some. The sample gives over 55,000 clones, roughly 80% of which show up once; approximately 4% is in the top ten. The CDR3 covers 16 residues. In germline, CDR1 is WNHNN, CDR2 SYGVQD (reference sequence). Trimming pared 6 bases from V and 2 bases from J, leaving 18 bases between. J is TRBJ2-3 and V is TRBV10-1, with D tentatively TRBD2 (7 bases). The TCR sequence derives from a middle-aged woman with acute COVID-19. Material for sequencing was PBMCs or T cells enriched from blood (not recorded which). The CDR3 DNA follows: TGCGCCAGCAGCGCCGGAGGGGGGGGGACCACAGATACGCAGTATTTT. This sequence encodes CASSAGGGGTTDTQYF.